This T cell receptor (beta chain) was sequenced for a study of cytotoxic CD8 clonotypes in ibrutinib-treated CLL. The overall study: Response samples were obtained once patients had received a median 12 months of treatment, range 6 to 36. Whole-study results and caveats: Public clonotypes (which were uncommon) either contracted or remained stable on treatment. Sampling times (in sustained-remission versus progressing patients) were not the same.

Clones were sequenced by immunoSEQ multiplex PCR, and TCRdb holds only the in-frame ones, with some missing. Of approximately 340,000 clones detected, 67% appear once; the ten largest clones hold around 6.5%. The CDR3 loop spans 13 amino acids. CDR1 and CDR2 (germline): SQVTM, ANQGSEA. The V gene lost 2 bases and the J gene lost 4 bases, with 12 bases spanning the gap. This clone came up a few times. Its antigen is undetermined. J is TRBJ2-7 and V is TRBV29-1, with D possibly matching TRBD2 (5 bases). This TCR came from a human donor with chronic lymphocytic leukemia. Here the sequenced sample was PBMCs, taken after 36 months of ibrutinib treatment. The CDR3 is CSVELGIGYEQYF. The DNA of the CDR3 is TGCAGCGTTGAACTCGGGATTGGGTACGAGCAGTACTTC.